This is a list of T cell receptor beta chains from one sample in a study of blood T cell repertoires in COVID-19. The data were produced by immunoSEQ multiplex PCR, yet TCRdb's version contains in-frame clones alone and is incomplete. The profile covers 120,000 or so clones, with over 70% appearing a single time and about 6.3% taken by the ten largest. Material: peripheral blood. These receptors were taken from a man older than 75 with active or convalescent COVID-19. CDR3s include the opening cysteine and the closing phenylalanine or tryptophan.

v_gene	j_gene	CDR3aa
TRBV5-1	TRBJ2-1	CASSGGLAGVEQFF
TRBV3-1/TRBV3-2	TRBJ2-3	CASSQDWGGTDTQYF
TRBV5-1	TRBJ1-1	CASSGGQMNTEAFF
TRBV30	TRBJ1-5	CAWSPARQDGQPQHF
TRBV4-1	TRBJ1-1	CASSQRDRGNTEAFF
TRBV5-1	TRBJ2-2	CASSIGRGDTGELFF
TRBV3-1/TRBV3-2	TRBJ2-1	CASSRGQGAVDEQFF
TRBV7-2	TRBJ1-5	CASSLRMDQPQHF
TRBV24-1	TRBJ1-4	CATSDLRLPGSTNEKLFF
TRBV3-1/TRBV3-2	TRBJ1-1	CASSQDPGRVAFF
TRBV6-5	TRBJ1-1	CASRTRGLATFF
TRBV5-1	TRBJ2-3	CASSFSGSGDTQYF
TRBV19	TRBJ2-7	CASSILPPEEQYF
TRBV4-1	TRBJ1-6	CASSLNQASGDSPLHF
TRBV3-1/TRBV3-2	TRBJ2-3	CASSPSGMDTQYF
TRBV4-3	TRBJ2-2	CASSQETGQATGELFF
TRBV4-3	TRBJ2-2	CASSQVPAGNTGELFF
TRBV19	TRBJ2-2	CASSLWDSMNTGELFF
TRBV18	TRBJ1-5	CASSENNQPQHF
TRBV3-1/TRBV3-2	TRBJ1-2	CASSQSGTFGYTF
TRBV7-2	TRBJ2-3	CASSLLGGGASDTQYF
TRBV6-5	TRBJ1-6	CASSQGSNSPLHF
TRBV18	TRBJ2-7	CASSPQQSSYEQYF
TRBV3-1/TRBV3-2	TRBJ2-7	CASSQESLIRGKVYEQYF
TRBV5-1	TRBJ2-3	CASTSGGDADTQYF
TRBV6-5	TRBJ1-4	CASTPRGPREKLFF
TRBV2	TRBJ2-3	CASRWEIAGGPQYF
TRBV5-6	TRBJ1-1	CASSLMNTEAFF
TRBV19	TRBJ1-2	CASSINTILGQVNYGYTF
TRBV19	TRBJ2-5	CASRGLRTGQETQYF
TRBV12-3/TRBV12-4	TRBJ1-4	CASSSLRSEKLFF
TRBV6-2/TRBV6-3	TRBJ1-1	CASSYQGAGTEAFF
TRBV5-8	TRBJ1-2	CASSLAMGRNYGYTF
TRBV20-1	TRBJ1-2	CSASMFGGYTF
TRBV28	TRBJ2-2	CASSPSGTANTGELFF
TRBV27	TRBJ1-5	CASSLGPSQPQHF
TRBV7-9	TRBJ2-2	CASSSTVSNTGELFF
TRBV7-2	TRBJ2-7	CASSPGYEQYF
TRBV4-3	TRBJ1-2	CASSQNRGEVHTF
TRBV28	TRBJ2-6	CATDGSSGANVLTF
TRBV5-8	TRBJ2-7	CASRWRGATYEQYF
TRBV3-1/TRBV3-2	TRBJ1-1	CASSQDLGGFLGGTEAFF
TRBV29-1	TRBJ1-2	CSVAGTVKGYTF
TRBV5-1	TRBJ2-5	CASSLNGQGTVQETQYF
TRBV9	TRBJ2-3	CASSVGAGGEDTQYF
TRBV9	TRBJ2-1	CASSVAVGSGNEQFF
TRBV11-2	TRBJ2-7	CASSSRDRNYEQYF
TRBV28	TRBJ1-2	CASGLGQGSGYTF
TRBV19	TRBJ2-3	CASSIKLAGGTDTQYF
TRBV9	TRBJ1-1	CASSVDPGSTEAFF
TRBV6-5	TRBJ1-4	CASSSSGQTNEKLFF
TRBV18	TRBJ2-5	CASSPQSAGEETQYF
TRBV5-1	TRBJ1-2	CASSPDRTRGYTF
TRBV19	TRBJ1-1	CASSISREAEAFF
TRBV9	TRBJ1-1	CASSVADTLVRAFF
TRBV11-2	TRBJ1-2	CASSLPDGYTF
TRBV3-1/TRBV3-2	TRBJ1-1	CASSLTQGQGSGTEAFF
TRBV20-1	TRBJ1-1	CSARDKIAFF
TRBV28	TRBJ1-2	CASSSNYGYTF